The clone carrying this T cell receptor beta chain was recorded at least ten times. This sample was included in a study of T cells in Graves' hyperthyroidism and ophthalmopathy. Study overall: Peripheral blood was secured at the point of initial diagnosis, before any treatment.

TCR beta CDR3 regions were amplified from RNA. TCR CDR3 underwent first-round RT-PCR with the HTBI primer set. TCRdb independently ran MiXCR on the multiplex PCR reads; one entry per CDR3 protein. The sample yields hundreds of thousands of distinct CDR3 sequences, under 15% seen once. Deletions cut 4 bases from V and 8 bases from J, with 11 bases between. CDR1 is SNHLY and CDR2 is FYNNEI in the germline V gene. There are 12 residues in the CDR3. This chain joins TRBV2 and TRBJ1-1, with no clear D. This sequence was found in a woman in her thirties or forties with Graves' ophthalmopathy. Sequencing was performed on blood. CDR3: CASSAQVSEAFF. The CDR3 nucleotides read TGTGCCAGCAGTGCCCAGGTTTCGGAAGCTTTCTTT.